What follows are 5 T cell receptor beta chains derived from one specimen sequenced in a study of T cells in Graves' hyperthyroidism and ophthalmopathy. What was amplified from RNA transcripts were TCR beta CDR3 regions. The HTBI primer set drove a first-round RT-PCR of the TCR CDR3. From the multiplex PCR reads, TCRdb called clonotypes with MiXCR, one entry per CDR3 protein. The repertoire holds under 350,000 distinct CDR3 sequences, with about 15% as singletons. Sequencing was carried out using blood. The receptor set was obtained from a woman aged 60-75 years with Graves' ophthalmopathy.

This clonotype was detected many times. The chain is built from TRBV20-1 and TRBJ1-4, with 7 bases fitting TRBD1. This CDR3 is 14 amino acids long. Germline V gene lookup returns CDR1 DFQATT and CDR2 SNEGSKA (reference sequence). V dropped 5 bases and J dropped 8; count of bases not matched to a gene: 11. The CDR3 region has the DNA TGCAGTGCTGCACAGGGGAGTCTGGTAGAAAAACTGTTTTTT. Translating gives CSAAQGSLVEKLFF.

This clonotype was detected ten times or more. The chain has TRBV11-1 and TRBJ2-3, with 8 bases matching TRBD2. Germline-derived CDR1 and CDR2 are SGHAT and FQDESV (reference sequence). Trimming removed 4 bases from V and 2 bases from J; junction bases left unmatched: 5. This CDR3 has 15 amino acids. The CDR3 protein is CASSSRGGLTDTQYF. The CDR3 DNA reads TGTGCCAGCAGCTCACGGGGGGGACTCACAGATACGCAGTATTTT.

This chain links TRBV25-1 with TRBJ2-1, with 8 bases that match TRBD2. The CDR3 sequence is 13 residues long. The trim removed 5 bases at V and 7 bases at J, leaving 4 bases unmatched. The germline V gene has CDR1 MGHDK and CDR2 SYGVNS. The CDR3 DNA sequence: TGTGCCAGCAGTAGCGGGAGAGGGAATGAGCAGTTCTTC. Its protein product is CASSSGRGNEQFF.

This clonotype was counted only a few times. The chain carries TRBV11-2 and TRBJ1-2; unclear D gene. Germline V CDR1 and CDR2: SGHAT, FQNNGV. Trimming shortened V by 5 bases and J by 8 bases, and 18 bases separated the two germline ends. The CDR3 sequence is 14 residues long. This chain's CDR3 is CASSRHTESGGYTF. In nucleotides, the CDR3 is TGTGCCAGCAGCCGCCACACCGAAAGCGGGGGCTACACCTTC.

This clonotype has more than one count but fewer than ten. The chain combines TRBV20-1 with TRBJ2-7, with D possibly being TRBD1 (7 bases). The CDR3 loop spans 14 amino acids. Germline V gene lookup returns CDR1 DFQATT and CDR2 SNEGSKA (reference sequence). V was clipped by 3 bases and J by 0 bases, with 12 bases between them. As DNA, the CDR3 is TGCAGTGCTAGCTACAGGGGACTCTCCTACGAGCAGTACTTC. Its translation: CSASYRGLSYEQYF.